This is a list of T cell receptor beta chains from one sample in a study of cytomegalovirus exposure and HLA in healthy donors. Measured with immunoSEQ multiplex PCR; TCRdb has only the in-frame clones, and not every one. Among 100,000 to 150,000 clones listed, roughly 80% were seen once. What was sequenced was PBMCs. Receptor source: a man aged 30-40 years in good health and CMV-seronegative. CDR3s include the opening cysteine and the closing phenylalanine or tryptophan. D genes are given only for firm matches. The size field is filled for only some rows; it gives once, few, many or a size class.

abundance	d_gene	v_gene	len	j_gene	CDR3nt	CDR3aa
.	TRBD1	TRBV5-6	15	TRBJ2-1	TGTGCCAGCTTCGCTTGGGACAGCCTCTACAATGAGCAGTTCTTC	CASFAWDSLYNEQFF
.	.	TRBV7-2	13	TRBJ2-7	TGTGCCAGCAGCTTGGGCAGGAACTACGAGCAGTACTTC	CASSLGRNYEQYF
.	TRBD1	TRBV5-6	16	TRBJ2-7	TGTGCCAGCAGCTTGGGAACAGGGGAAATGATCTACGAGCAGTACTTC	CASSLGTGEMIYEQYF
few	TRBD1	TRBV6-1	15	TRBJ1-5	TGTGCCAGCAGCCGGGACAGGACTCCTTTACAGCCCCAGCATTTT	CASSRDRTPLQPQHF
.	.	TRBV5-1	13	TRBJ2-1	TGCGCCAGCAGCTTACTACAGGGAGGGGGGCAGTTCTTC	CASSLLQGGGQFF
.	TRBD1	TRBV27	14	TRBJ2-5	TGTGCCAGCAGCCCGCAGGGGGCGGGTGAGACCCAGTACTTC	CASSPQGAGETQYF
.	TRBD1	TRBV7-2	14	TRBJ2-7	TGTGCCAGCAGCTTTATCGGACAGGGGAGCGAGCAGTACTTC	CASSFIGQGSEQYF
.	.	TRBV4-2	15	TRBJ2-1	TGTGCCAGCAGCCAAGAGGTGGGCGCCAGGGCCCACCAGTTCTTC	CASSQEVGARAHQFF
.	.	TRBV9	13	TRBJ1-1	TGTGCCAGCAGCGTAGTTACGGGCACTGAAGCTTTCTTT	CASSVVTGTEAFF
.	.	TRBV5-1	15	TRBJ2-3	TGCGCCAGCAGCCCAGCGAGGGTAGCCCCAGATACGCAGTATTTT	CASSPARVAPDTQYF
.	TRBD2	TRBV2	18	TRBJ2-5	TGTGCCAGCATGAGAAACATACGGCTAGCGGGAATGTTAGAGACCCAGTACTTC	CASMRNIRLAGMLETQYF
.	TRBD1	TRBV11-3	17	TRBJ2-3	TGTGCCAGCAGCTTGGTCCCCGGGACAGGGGGACCAGATACGCAGTATTTT	CASSLVPGTGGPDTQYF
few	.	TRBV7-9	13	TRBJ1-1	TGTGCCAGCAGCCCCGGGACTAACACTGAAGCTTTCTTT	CASSPGTNTEAFF
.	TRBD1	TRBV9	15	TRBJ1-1	TGTGCCAGCAGCCCGACGGGACAGTCGAACACTGAAGCTTTCTTT	CASSPTGQSNTEAFF
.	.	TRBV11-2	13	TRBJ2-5	TGTGCCAGCGGGGGGAGAATACAAGAGACCCAGTACTTC	CASGGRIQETQYF
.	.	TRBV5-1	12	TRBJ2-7	TGCGCCAGCAGCTCACCGGGCTACGAGCAGTACTTC	CASSSPGYEQYF
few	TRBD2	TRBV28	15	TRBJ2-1	TGTGCCAGCAATGCAGCGGGGGGGACCTACAATGAGCAGTTCTTC	CASNAAGGTYNEQFF
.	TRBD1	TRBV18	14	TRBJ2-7	TGTGCCAGCTCACCGGACAGGGCCCACTACGAGCAGTACTTC	CASSPDRAHYEQYF
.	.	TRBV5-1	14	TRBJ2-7	TGCGCCAGCAGGCTGGGCGGGGCTTCCTACGAGCAGTACTTC	CASRLGGASYEQYF
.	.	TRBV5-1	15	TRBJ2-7	TGCGCCAGCAGGTTGAACTCCGGGTCCACCTACGAGCAGTACTTC	CASRLNSGSTYEQYF
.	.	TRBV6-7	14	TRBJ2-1	TGTGCCAGCAGTTACTCGGGGAGAGAAGGTGAGCAGTTCTTC	CASSYSGREGEQFF
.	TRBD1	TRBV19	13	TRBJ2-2	TGTGCCAGCCGACAGGGGGGACCCGGGGAGCTGTTTTTT	CASRQGGPGELFF
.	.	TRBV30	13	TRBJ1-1	TGTGCCTGGAGTCTGCAGGGAAACACTGAAGCTTTCTTT	CAWSLQGNTEAFF
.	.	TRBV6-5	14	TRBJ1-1	TGTGCCACGAAGGGGGACCGTAGTAACACTGAAGCTTTCTTT	CATKGDRSNTEAFF
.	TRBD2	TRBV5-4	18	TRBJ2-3	TGTGCCAGCAGCTTGGGGAGCGGGGGGCGGCCGGGCACAGATACGCAGTATTTT	CASSLGSGGRPGTDTQYF
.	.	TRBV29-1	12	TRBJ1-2	TGCAGCGTTCAGGGTGTGATGGATGGCTACACCTTC	CSVQGVMDGYTF
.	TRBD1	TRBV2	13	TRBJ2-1	TGTGCCGGCCGGGCAGGGGGCTACAATGAGCAGTTCTTC	CAGRAGGYNEQFF
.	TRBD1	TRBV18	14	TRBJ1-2	TGTGCCAGCTCGCCACTCGGGACAGGGGAAGGCTACACCTTC	CASSPLGTGEGYTF